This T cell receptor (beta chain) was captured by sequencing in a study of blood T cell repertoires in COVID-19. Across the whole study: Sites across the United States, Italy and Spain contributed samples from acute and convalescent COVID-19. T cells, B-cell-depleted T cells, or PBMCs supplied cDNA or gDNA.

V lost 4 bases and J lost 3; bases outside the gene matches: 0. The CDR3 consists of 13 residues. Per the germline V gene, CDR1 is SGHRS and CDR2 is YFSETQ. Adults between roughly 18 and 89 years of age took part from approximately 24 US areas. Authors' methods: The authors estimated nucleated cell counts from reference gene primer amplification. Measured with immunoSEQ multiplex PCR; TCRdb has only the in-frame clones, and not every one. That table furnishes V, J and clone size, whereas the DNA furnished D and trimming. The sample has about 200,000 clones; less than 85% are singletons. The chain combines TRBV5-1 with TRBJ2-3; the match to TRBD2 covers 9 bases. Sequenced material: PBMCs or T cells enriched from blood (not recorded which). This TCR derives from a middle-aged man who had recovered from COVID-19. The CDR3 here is CASSTSGTDTQYF. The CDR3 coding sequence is TGCGCCAGCAGCACTAGCGGGACAGATACGCAGTATTTT.